These 12 T cell receptor beta chains originate from one sample sequenced in a study of shared clonotypes between healthy human individuals. The repertoire was sequenced with immunoSEQ multiplex PCR; TCRdb's copy has only in-frame clones and lacks some. The repertoire consists of approximately 710,000 clones, with about 90% occurring once and the leading ten covering roughly 36%. The sequencing input was memory CD8+ T cells from PBMCs. Subset given: CD45RO+ cells pooled with CCR7-negative TemRA cells. These receptors all stem from a young man in good health. Some clones in this sample may be carry-over from other donors' samples.

The count of this clone is one. This chain connects TRBV12-5 to TRBJ2-1, with D perhaps matching TRBD2 (6 bases). Germline V gives CDR1 LGHNT, CDR2 FRNRAP. Trimming shortened V by 4 bases and J by 2 bases, and 15 bases separated the two germline ends. The CDR3 has 16 residues. The CDR3 DNA is TGTGCTAGTGGTTCCCTGCGACGGACTACCTACAATGAGCAGTTCTTC. Protein: CASGSLRRTTYNEQFF. The complete variable domain, with remaining parts taken from reference TRBV12-5 and TRBJ2-1, reads DARVTQTPRHKVTEMGQEVTMRCQPILGHNTVFWYRQTMMQGLELLAYFRNRAPLDDSGMPKDRFSAEMPDATLATLKIQPSEPRDSAVYFCASGSLRRTTYNEQFFGPGTRLTVL.

DNA for the CDR3: TGTGCCAGCGGCGAGGACAGGGAAGAGACCCAGTACTTC. Translation gives CASGEDREETQYF. The chain is built from TRBV7-7 and TRBJ2-5; 8 bases are a match to TRBD1. The CDR3 sequence is 13 residues long. V shed 8 bases, J shed 3 bases, and the junction held 5 bases outside the gene matches. CDR1 is SSHAT and CDR2 is FNYEAQ in the germline V gene (reference sequence).

The chain is built from TRBV4-1 and TRBJ1-2, with a tentative D call TRBD1 (6 bases). Trimming shortened V by 4 bases and J by 8 bases, and 11 bases separated the two germline ends. The CDR3 is 12 residues long. CDR1 MGHRA and CDR2 YSYEKL come from the germline V gene. Written as DNA, the CDR3 is TGCGCCAGCAGCCCCAACAGGGAGGGCTACACCTTC. Its protein product is CASSPNREGYTF.

The chain carries TRBV7-9 and TRBJ2-1, with D unresolved. With 4 bases removed from V and 8 bases from J, the gap between germline ends came to 9 bases. CDR1 SEHNR and CDR2 FQNEAQ come from the germline V gene (reference sequence). The CDR3 is 12 residues long. The chain's CDR3 is CASSSYLHEQFF. CDR3 nucleotide sequence: TGTGCCAGCAGCTCGTACCTACATGAGCAGTTCTTC.

The chain combines TRBV27 with TRBJ2-7, with TRBD2 as a possible D gene (5 bases). The germline gives CDR1 MNHEY, CDR2 SMNVEV (reference sequence). The CDR3 extends over 15 amino acids. V was clipped by 8 bases and J by 3 bases, with 20 bases between them. The CDR3 sequence is CASASILALVYEQYF. The CDR3 DNA follows: TGTGCCAGCGCCTCCATATTAGCGTTGGTCTACGAGCAGTACTTC.

The chain joins TRBV29-1 to TRBJ2-3; possible D gene TRBD2, 5 bases. This CDR3 is 14 amino acids long. V gave up 6 bases and J gave up 0 bases, with 13 bases separating them. Germline loops: CDR1 SQVTM, CDR2 ANQGSEA. CDR3 sequence: CSVVGRGSTDTQYF. CDR3 in DNA: TGCAGCGTAGTAGGACGGGGAAGCACAGATACGCAGTATTTT.

With respect to this clone: This same CDR3 is encoded by further DNA sequences in the sample. The chain uses TRBV27 and TRBJ2-7; TRBD1 or TRBD2 may be the D gene (6 bases each). CDR1 is MNHEY and CDR2 is SMNVEV in the germline V gene (reference sequence). Trimming stripped 2 bases from V and 1 base from J, with 9 bases between. The CDR3 is made up of 14 amino acids. The DNA of the CDR3 is TGTGCCAGCAGTTTAGAGGGGGGTTCCTACGAGCAGTACTTC. Translation: CASSLEGGSYEQYF.

The genes are TRBV5-1 and TRBJ2-3; TRBD2 matches at 10 bases. CDR1 is SGHRS and CDR2 is YFSETQ in the germline V gene. The CDR3 consists of 16 residues. With 4 bases clipped from V and 1 base from J, the junction kept 6 bases outside the gene matches. CDR3 bases: TGCGCCAGCAGCCCCCTAGCGGGAGTCCGCACAGATACGCAGTATTTT. Translating it yields CASSPLAGVRTDTQYF.

This clone was seen a few times. The chain combines TRBV5-6 with TRBJ1-2, with D maybe TRBD1 (6 bases). CDR3 length: 14 amino acids. Per the germline V gene, CDR1 is SGHDT and CDR2 is YYEEEE. Trimming took 2 bases from V and 2 from J, leaving 10 bases between them. CDR3 in amino acids: CASSLRGQNYGYTF. In DNA form, the CDR3 reads TGTGCCAGCAGCTTACGTGGACAGAACTATGGCTACACCTTC.

The V and J genes are TRBV10-3 and TRBJ2-1, with D possibly matching TRBD1 (5 bases). CDR1 is ENHRY and CDR2 is SYGVKD in the germline V gene. This CDR3 spans 16 amino acids. Trimming removed 2 bases at V and 8 bases at J, with 19 bases between. The CDR3 DNA reads as TGTGCCATCAGTGAGGGGCTTCACCAGGGTAGAGATGAGCAGTTCTTC. This codes for CAISEGLHQGRDEQFF.

The CDR3 DNA reads TGTGCCAGCAGTGAACTTGGGACTACACTCAATGAGCAGTTCTTC. Its translation is CASSELGTTLNEQFF. V gene TRBV6-1 combines with J gene TRBJ2-1; 7 nucleotides align to TRBD2. The length of the CDR3 is 15 residues. Unmatched junction bases numbered 7, after V lost 2 bases and J lost 6 bases. Looked up from germline, CDR1 is MNHNS and CDR2 is SASEGT.

The chain employs TRBV9 and TRBJ2-7; D call uncertain. V lost 0 bases and J 5 bases, leaving 15 bases between the germline ends. CDR3 length: 15 amino acids. Looked up from germline, CDR1 is SGDLS and CDR2 is YYNGEE. The CDR3 DNA is TGTGCCAGCAGCGTAGTGCCCTTAGCCCCCAACGAGCAGTACTTC. It codes for CASSVVPLAPNEQYF. Based on the CDR3 plus reference TRBV9 and TRBJ2-7, the full variable domain is DSGVTQTPKHLITATGQRVTLRCSPRSGDLSVYWYQQSLDQGLQFLIQYYNGEERAKGNILERFSAQQFPDLHSELNLSSLELGDSALYFCASSVVPLAPNEQYFGPGTRLTVT.